This is a list of T cell receptor beta chains from one sample in a study of shared clonotypes between healthy human individuals. TCRdb's copy holds only in-frame clones and misses some; the assay was immunoSEQ multiplex PCR. The data show over 1.5 million clones, around 98% seen once. The sample comprised naive CD4+ T cells sorted from blood. These receptors came from a man younger than 45 in good health. Both conserved end residues are part of each CDR3. D genes are given only for firm matches.

v_gene	d_gene	j_gene	CDR3aa	CDR3nt
TRBV5-1	-	TRBJ2-4	CASSLTSGAKNIQYF	TGCGCCAGCAGCTTGACCAGCGGAGCCAAAAACATTCAGTACTTC
TRBV5-6	-	TRBJ2-3	CASRPTGKQLDTQYF	TGTGCCAGCAGGCCAACAGGAAAACAGCTAGATACGCAGTATTTT
TRBV10-3	-	TRBJ2-3	CAISGTATDTQYF	TGTGCCATCAGTGGGACAGCCACAGATACGCAGTATTTT
TRBV7-9	-	TRBJ2-1	CASSHRGWGNNEQFF	TGTGCCAGCAGCCACCGGGGCTGGGGGAACAATGAGCAGTTCTTC
TRBV5-4	-	TRBJ2-3	CASTRWATDTQYF	TGTGCCAGCACTAGGTGGGCCACAGATACGCAGTATTTT
TRBV5-4	-	TRBJ2-3	CASSFSATIGDTQYF	TGTGCCAGCAGCTTCTCTGCAACCATCGGAGATACGCAGTATTTT
TRBV16	TRBD1	TRBJ1-1	CASSRPTGSNTEAFF	TGTGCCAGCAGCCGCCCGACAGGGTCGAACACTGAAGCTTTCTTT
TRBV5-1	TRBD1	TRBJ2-1	CASSFLVGQGVAGEQFF	TGCGCCAGCAGCTTTTTGGTAGGACAGGGGGTCGCGGGTGAGCAGTTCTTC
TRBV7-8	-	TRBJ2-2	CASSLDRRTGELFF	TGTGCCAGCAGCTTAGATCGGAGAACCGGGGAGCTGTTTTTT
TRBV7-2	TRBD2	TRBJ2-1	CASSFSGGSYNEQFF	TGTGCCAGCAGCTTTAGCGGGGGCTCCTACAATGAGCAGTTCTTC
TRBV27	TRBD2	TRBJ2-1	CASSKGTSGAYNEQFF	TGTGCCAGCAGTAAGGGGACTAGCGGAGCCTACAATGAGCAGTTCTTC
TRBV28	-	TRBJ2-3	CASSSPRRSTDTQYF	TGTGCCAGCAGTTCGCCGCGGAGGAGCACAGATACGCAGTATTTT
TRBV4-1	-	TRBJ1-2	CASSQDPGKYNYGYTF	TGCGCCAGCAGCCAAGATCCGGGCAAATATAACTATGGCTACACCTTC
TRBV10-3	TRBD2	TRBJ2-1	CATRRLADKDEQFF	TGTGCCACGCGAAGACTAGCGGATAAAGATGAGCAGTTCTTC